The present entry profiles one T cell receptor beta chain with its context. Original data processing: Nucleated cell counts were estimated from reference gene primer amplification. Method: immunoSEQ multiplex PCR; TCRdb's copy keeps in-frame clones and lacks some. That table furnishes V, J and clone size, whereas the DNA furnished D and trimming. The top ten clones hold about 10% of a sample with some 130,000 clones, 78% of them seen once. Unmatched junction bases numbered 4, after V lost 2 bases and J lost 5 bases. The CDR3 spans 15 residues. Germline-derived CDR1 and CDR2 are MDHEN and SYDVKM. The source of the sample is a study of blood T cell repertoires in COVID-19. At the level of the study: There were acute and convalescent COVID-19 samples, and they came from the United States, Italy and Spain.

The specimen was peripheral blood. This receptor was obtained from a man in his 60s who had recovered from COVID-19. The J gene is TRBJ2-1, the V gene TRBV28, with 9 bases fitting TRBD1. CDR3 sequence (DNA): TGTGCCAGCAGTTTAGCCGGGACAGGGAACAATGAGCAGTTCTTC. Its translation is CASSLAGTGNNEQFF.